This passage covers 29 T cell receptor beta chains from one sample sequenced in a study of OX40 agonist ivuxolimab in advanced cancers. The assay was immunoSEQ multiplex PCR, and TCRdb's table has in-frame clones only and misses some. The data hold tens of thousands of clones, with about nine tenths observed a single time. The material was CD4+ or CD8+ T cells sorted from blood, obtained in a trial of the OX40 agonist ivuxolimab. The origin of the receptors is an adult with an advanced solid tumor such as melanoma, head and neck, liver or kidney cancer.

The chain combines TRBV7-2 with TRBJ2-1; 8 bases match TRBD1. Per the germline V gene, CDR1 is SGHTA and CDR2 is FQGNSA. V shed 2 bases and J 8 bases; nucleotides not matched to a gene: 5. The CDR3 consists of 14 residues. For the CDR3, the DNA is TGTGCCAGCAGCTTAACAGGGGGATTCGATGAGCAGTTCTTC. This encodes CASSLTGGFDEQFF.

The chain is built from TRBV5-1 and TRBJ2-3, with D perhaps matching TRBD1 or TRBD2 (6 bases each). The V and J ends lost 6 bases and 2 bases respectively, with 19 bases between them. Looked up from germline, CDR1 is SGHRS and CDR2 is YFSETQ. The CDR3 is 16 residues long. CDR3 sequence: CASTPGAGRPTDTQYF. DNA for the CDR3: TGCGCCAGCACCCCAGGGGCGGGGAGACCCACAGATACGCAGTATTTT.

In DNA form, the CDR3 reads TGTGCCAGTCATAGTGGGACTGGCTACACCTTC. Translation: CASHSGTGYTF. The chain combines TRBV19 with TRBJ1-2; a weak D match, TRBD1 (5 bases). The CDR3 consists of 11 residues. V gave up 8 bases and J gave up 7 bases, with 11 bases separating them. In germline, CDR1 is LNHDA, CDR2 SQIVND (reference sequence).

J is TRBJ1-2 and V is TRBV4-2; 10 nucleotides agree with TRBD1. The J segment lost 11 bases and the V segment lost 4 bases, leaving 13 bases of the junction unmatched. Germline values: CDR1 LGHNA, CDR2 YNFKEQ. CDR3 length: 15 amino acids. The CDR3 coding sequence is TGTGCCAGCAGCCCATCCTTCGGGACAGGGGTGGGTTACACCTTC. It is translated as CASSPSFGTGVGYTF.

The chain couples TRBV30 to TRBJ2-5; the D gene could be TRBD1 or TRBD2 (6 bases each). Trimming stripped 0 bases from V and 4 bases from J, with 12 bases between. Per germline, CDR1 GTSNPN and CDR2 SVGIG (reference sequence). This CDR3 is 14 amino acids long. The CDR3 here is CAWSVGGPAETQYF. DNA for the CDR3: TGTGCCTGGAGTGTAGGGGGGCCCGCAGAGACCCAGTACTTC.

This clone was counted only a few times. The chain combines TRBV14 with TRBJ1-1; TRBD1 aligns across 10 bases. V lost 1 base and J lost 7; bases outside the gene matches: 0. This CDR3 is 13 amino acids long. The germline V gene has CDR1 SGHDN and CDR2 FVKESK. CDR3 in DNA: TGTGCCAGCAGCCAAGGGGACAGGGGTGAAGCTTTCTTT. It is translated as CASSQGDRGEAFF.

The chain carries TRBV7-2 and TRBJ2-5, with 10 bases aligning to TRBD1. Germline V gene data show CDR1 as SGHTA and CDR2 as FQGNSA. V trimming: 5 bases; J trimming: 2 bases; junction bases outside the gene matches: 5. The CDR3 has 15 amino acids. The CDR3 DNA is TGTGCCAGCAGCGGGACAGGGGCATATCAAGAGACCCAGTACTTC. Protein sequence: CASSGTGAYQETQYF.

The chain couples TRBV30 to TRBJ1-2; D may be TRBD1 (6 bases). Trimming pared 6 bases from V and 8 bases from J, leaving 16 bases between. The CDR3 sequence is 12 residues long. CDR1 and CDR2 (germline): GTSNPN, SVGIG (reference sequence). CDR3 sequence reads: CACSLGAPGYTF. The CDR3 DNA sequence: TGTGCCTGCTCCTTGGGGGCGCCCGGCTACACCTTC.

The V gene is TRBV14, the J gene TRBJ1-2; the D is unclear. Germline V CDR1 and CDR2: SGHDN, FVKESK. V gave up 0 bases and J gave up 7 bases, with 6 bases separating them. This CDR3 contains 12 residues. This CDR3 is CASSQDRVGYTF. The CDR3 DNA follows: TGTGCCAGCAGCCAAGATCGAGTTGGCTACACCTTC. The complete variable domain, with remaining parts taken from reference TRBV14 and TRBJ1-2, reads EAGVTQFPSHSVIEKGQTVTLRCDPISGHDNLYWYRRVMGKEIKFLLHFVKESKQDESGMPNNRFLAERTGGTYSTLKVQPAELEDSGVYFCASSQDRVGYTFGSGTRLTVV.

This clone was counted a single time. This sequence joins TRBV6-1 and TRBJ2-1; 8 bases are a match to TRBD2. This CDR3 has 13 amino acids. The germline V gene has CDR1 MNHNS and CDR2 SASEGT. V lost 6 bases and J lost 2; bases outside the gene matches: 0. In DNA form, the CDR3 reads TGTGCCAGCAGCGGGGGGGCCTACAATGAGCAGTTCTTC. It is translated as CASSGGAYNEQFF.

V is TRBV6-1 and J is TRBJ2-5; D possibly corresponds to TRBD2 (6 bases). Trimming left V 6 bases short and J 2 bases short, with 13 bases between. CDR3 size: 14 residues. Germline values: CDR1 MNHNS, CDR2 SASEGT. The CDR3 region is CASSALAMQETQYF. The DNA of the CDR3 is TGTGCCAGCAGCGCCCTAGCGATGCAAGAGACCCAGTACTTC.

The V gene is TRBV4-2, the J gene TRBJ2-3; tentatively, D is TRBD1 or TRBD2 (6 bases each). Germline CDR1 is LGHNA and CDR2 is YNFKEQ. The V end was cut by 0 bases, the J end by 4 bases, with 11 bases between. The CDR3 consists of 15 residues. The CDR3: CASSQETGASDTQYF. CDR3 sequence (DNA): TGTGCCAGCAGCCAAGAGACGGGGGCATCAGATACGCAGTATTTT.

V gene TRBV4-1 combines with J gene TRBJ2-5, with TRBD2 matching 9 bases. Losses at the gene ends were 2 bases for V and 5 bases for J; bases not matched to a gene: 6. The CDR3 runs 15 residues. Germline CDR1 reads MGHRA; CDR2 reads YSYEKL. The CDR3, as DNA: TGCGCCAGCAGCCAATTTGCGGGGGGGCTTGAGACCCAGTACTTC. This codes for CASSQFAGGLETQYF.

This chain links TRBV2 with TRBJ2-3; tentatively, D is TRBD2 (5 bases). The CDR3 runs to 15 residues. Germline CDR1 SNHLY, CDR2 FYNNEI. V was shortened by 4 bases and J by 3 bases, with 14 bases between the two germline ends. CDR3 sequence (DNA): TGTGCCAGCAGTGCTGACGGGCGAGGGACAGATACGCAGTATTTT. Amino acids: CASSADGRGTDTQYF. Variable domain in full (rest from reference TRBV2 and TRBJ2-3): EPEVTQTPSHQVTQMGQEVILRCVPISNHLYFYWYRQILGQKVEFLVSFYNNEISEKSEIFDDQFSVERPDGSNFTLKIRSTKLEDSAMYFCASSADGRGTDTQYFGPGTRLTVL.

The V call is TRBV5-1, the J call TRBJ1-2; possible D gene TRBD1, 5 bases. CDR1 is SGHRS and CDR2 is YFSETQ in the germline V gene. The length of the CDR3 is 14 residues. Trimming pared 4 bases from V and 8 bases from J, leaving 18 bases between. The CDR3 sequence is CASSPGRGTAGYTF. The CDR3, as DNA: TGCGCCAGCAGCCCGGGAAGGGGAACGGCCGGCTACACCTTC.

This clone was seen just once. The chain employs TRBV7-9 and TRBJ2-1, with 8 bases aligning to TRBD2. CDR3 length equals 19 residues. Per the germline V gene, CDR1 is SEHNR and CDR2 is FQNEAQ (reference sequence). Trimming removed 0 bases from V and 6 bases from J; junction bases left unmatched: 16. CDR3 bases: TGTGCCAGCAGCTTAGCGCCCCAAAAGCGGGGGCCCCAAGTCAATGAGCAGTTCTTC. Its protein product is CASSLAPQKRGPQVNEQFF.

This chain connects TRBV5-1 to TRBJ2-5; D might be TRBD2 (5 bases). Deletions cut 0 bases from V and 5 bases from J, with 11 bases between. CDR1 and CDR2 from the germline V gene are SGHRS and YFSETQ. The CDR3 runs 14 residues. DNA of the CDR3: TGCGCCAGCAGCTTGGCCCAAATAGCGGAGACCCAGTACTTC. Encoded protein: CASSLAQIAETQYF.

In DNA form, the CDR3 reads TGTGCCAGCAGCTGGACAGTGAATGAGGACACCGGGGAGCTGTTTTTT. It translates to CASSWTVNEDTGELFF. The genes are TRBV7-8 and TRBJ2-2, with a tentative D call TRBD1 (6 bases). Trimming removed 4 bases from V and 3 bases from J, with 15 bases in between. The germline gives CDR1 SGHVS, CDR2 FQNEAQ. This CDR3 contains 16 residues.

The chain is built from TRBV5-1 and TRBJ2-3; the D is unclear. The CDR3 totals 16 residues. Germline V gene sequence: CDR1 SGHRS, CDR2 YFSETQ. V was trimmed by 0 bases and J by 0 bases, leaving 11 bases between them. CDR3 sequence reads: CASSLGFGDSTDTQYF. Written as DNA, the CDR3 is TGCGCCAGCAGCTTGGGCTTTGGGGATAGCACAGATACGCAGTATTTT. Full variable domain (missing parts from reference TRBV5-1 and TRBJ2-3): KAGVTQTPRYLIKTRGQQVTLSCSPISGHRSVSWYQQTPGQGLQFLFEYFSETQRNKGNFPGRFSGRQFSNSRSEMNVSTLELGDSALYLCASSLGFGDSTDTQYFGPGTRLTVL.

This chain uses TRBV19 with TRBJ1-4, with D tentatively TRBD1 (6 bases). There are 14 residues in the CDR3. V lost 5 bases, J lost 4 bases, and 11 bases lay in between. Germline loops: CDR1 LNHDA, CDR2 SQIVND (reference sequence). CDR3 DNA sequence: TGTGCCAGTAGTGGGGGGCGCCGTAATGAAAAACTGTTTTTT. Translated, it gives CASSGGRRNEKLFF.

The chain carries TRBV30 and TRBJ1-4, with D perhaps matching TRBD1 (6 bases). The CDR3 is 16 residues long. Germline V CDR1 and CDR2: GTSNPN, SVGIG (reference sequence). Trimming cost V 4 bases and J 3 bases, with 18 bases left between them. CDR3 region: CAWTPQGVFSNEKLFF. DNA for the CDR3: TGTGCCTGGACCCCACAGGGAGTTTTCTCTAATGAAAAACTGTTTTTT.

The rearrangement links TRBV10-1 to TRBJ1-2, with unresolved D. The CDR3 extends over 13 amino acids. Looked up from germline, CDR1 is WNHNN and CDR2 is SYGVQD (reference sequence). Trimming took off 0 bases at V and 1 base at J, with 3 bases between the two ends. In DNA form, the CDR3 reads TGCGCCAGCAGTGAGTCGGTTAACTATGGCTACACCTTC. The encoded protein is CASSESVNYGYTF.

The chain combines TRBV12-5 with TRBJ1-5; D is unclear. CDR3 length: 11 residues. CDR1 and CDR2 from the germline V gene are LGHNT and FRNRAP. Trimming removed 8 bases from V and 6 bases from J, with 8 bases in between. The CDR3: CASSSVQPQHF. DNA for the CDR3: TGTGCTAGTAGTTCCGTTCAGCCCCAGCATTTT.

The chain employs TRBV7-2 and TRBJ2-7; D unclear. The CDR3 has 13 amino acids. Germline CDR1 is SGHTA and CDR2 is FQGNSA. With 0 bases removed from V and 7 bases from J, the gap between germline ends came to 10 bases. CDR3 bases: TGTGCCAGCAGCTTAGCGATCAATGTAGAGCAGTACTTC. This sequence encodes CASSLAINVEQYF.

The chain has TRBV7-2 and TRBJ2-1; D gene unclear. This CDR3 has 13 amino acids. Germline assignment: CDR1 SGHTA and CDR2 FQGNSA. Between the trimmed V and J ends, which lost 1 base and 10 bases, there was a span of 11 bases. The CDR3 sequence: CASSLDKSGEQFF. DNA of the CDR3: TGTGCCAGCAGCTTAGACAAGTCCGGAGAGCAGTTCTTC.

The CDR3, as DNA: TGTGCCAGCAGCTTTCGGCAGACCACTGAAGCTTTCTTT. Amino acids: CASSFRQTTEAFF. The rearrangement uses TRBV7-9 and TRBJ1-1, with no clear D. Germline CDR1 is SEHNR and CDR2 is FQNEAQ (reference sequence). V lost 3 bases to trimming and J lost 4 bases, with 9 bases between them. This CDR3 spans 13 amino acids.

The chain couples TRBV5-1 to TRBJ1-2; 8 bases are a match to TRBD1. The CDR3 is 15 residues long. With 4 bases clipped from V and 4 bases from J, the junction kept 9 bases outside the gene matches. Germline V lookup: CDR1 SGHRS, CDR2 YFSETQ. This CDR3 is CASSTASGQVYGYTF. CDR3 DNA: TGCGCCAGCAGCACCGCATCGGGACAGGTCTATGGCTACACCTTC.

The chain links TRBV10-3 to TRBJ1-5; 9 positions match TRBD1. The V gene's germline CDR1 is ENHRY and CDR2 SYGVKD. The ends lost 2 bases at V and 5 bases at J; junction bases unmatched: 4. The CDR3 length is 15 residues. The CDR3 nucleotides read TGTGCCATCAGTGAGCCGACAGGGGGGGATCAGCCCCAGCATTTT. It translates to CAISEPTGGDQPQHF.

This clone was found a few times. The chain employs TRBV30 and TRBJ1-5, with D maybe TRBD1 (5 bases). From germline, CDR1 is GTSNPN and CDR2 SVGIG (reference sequence). The V end lost 1 base, the J end lost 3 bases, and 7 bases lay between the germline ends. The length of the CDR3 is 13 residues. CDR3 nucleotide sequence: TGTGCCTGGAGTGGGGGGAACAATCAGCCCCAGCATTTT. Residues: CAWSGGNNQPQHF.